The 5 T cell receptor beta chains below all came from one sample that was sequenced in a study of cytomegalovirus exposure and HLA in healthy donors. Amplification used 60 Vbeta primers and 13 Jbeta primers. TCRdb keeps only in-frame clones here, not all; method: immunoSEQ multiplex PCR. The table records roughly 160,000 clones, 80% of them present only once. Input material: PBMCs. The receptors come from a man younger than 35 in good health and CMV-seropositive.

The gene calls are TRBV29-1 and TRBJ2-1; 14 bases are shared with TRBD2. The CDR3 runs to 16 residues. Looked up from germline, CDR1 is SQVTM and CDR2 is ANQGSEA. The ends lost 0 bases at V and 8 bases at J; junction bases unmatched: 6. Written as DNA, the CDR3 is TGCAGCGTTGAAGAGGGACTAGCGGGAGTAGAAGATGAGCAGTTCTTC. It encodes CSVEEGLAGVEDEQFF.

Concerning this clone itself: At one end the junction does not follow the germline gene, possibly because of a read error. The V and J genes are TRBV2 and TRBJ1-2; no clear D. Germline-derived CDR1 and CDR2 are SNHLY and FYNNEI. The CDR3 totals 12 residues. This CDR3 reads CASGDPVVGYTF. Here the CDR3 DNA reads TGTGCCAGCGGTGATCCGGTCGTCGGCTACACCTTC. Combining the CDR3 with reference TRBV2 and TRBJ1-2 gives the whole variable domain EPEVTQTPSHQVTQMGQEVILRCVPISNHLYFYWYRQILGQKVEFLVSFYNNEISEKSEIFDDQFSVERPDGSNFTLKIRSTKLEDSAMYFCASGDPVVGYTFGSGTRLTVV.

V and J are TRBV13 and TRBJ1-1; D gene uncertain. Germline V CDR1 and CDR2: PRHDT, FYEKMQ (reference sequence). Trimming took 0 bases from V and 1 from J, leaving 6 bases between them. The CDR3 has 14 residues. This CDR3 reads CASSLGAGNTEAFF. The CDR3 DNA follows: TGTGCCAGCAGCTTAGGAGCCGGGAACACTGAAGCTTTCTTT.

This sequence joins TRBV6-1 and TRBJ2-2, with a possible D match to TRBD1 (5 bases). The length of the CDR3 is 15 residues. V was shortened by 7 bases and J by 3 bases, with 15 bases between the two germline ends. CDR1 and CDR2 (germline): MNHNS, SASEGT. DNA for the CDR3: TGTGCCAGCAACCCTGCAGGGTGGGACACCGGGGAGCTGTTTTTT. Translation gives CASNPAGWDTGELFF.

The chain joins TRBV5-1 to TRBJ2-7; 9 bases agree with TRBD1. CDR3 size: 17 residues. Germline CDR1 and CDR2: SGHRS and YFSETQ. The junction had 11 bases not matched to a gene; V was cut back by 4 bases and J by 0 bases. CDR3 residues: CASSPTAGTGSSYEQYF. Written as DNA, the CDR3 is TGCGCCAGCAGCCCCACCGCCGGGACAGGGTCCTCCTACGAGCAGTACTTC.